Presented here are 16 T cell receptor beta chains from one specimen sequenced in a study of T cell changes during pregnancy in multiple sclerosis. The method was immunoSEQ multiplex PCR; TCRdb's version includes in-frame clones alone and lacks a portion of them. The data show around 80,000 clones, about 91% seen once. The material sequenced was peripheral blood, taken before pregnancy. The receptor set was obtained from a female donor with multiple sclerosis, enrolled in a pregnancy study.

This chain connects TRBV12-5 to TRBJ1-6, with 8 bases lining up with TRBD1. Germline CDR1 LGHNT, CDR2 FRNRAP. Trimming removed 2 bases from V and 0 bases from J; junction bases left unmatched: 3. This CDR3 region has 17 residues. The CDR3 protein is CASGLTGGGSYNSPLHF. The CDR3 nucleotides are TGTGCTAGTGGTTTGACAGGGGGGGGCTCCTATAATTCACCCCTCCACTTT. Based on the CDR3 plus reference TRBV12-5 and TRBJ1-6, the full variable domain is DARVTQTPRHKVTEMGQEVTMRCQPILGHNTVFWYRQTMMQGLELLAYFRNRAPLDDSGMPKDRFSAEMPDATLATLKIQPSEPRDSAVYFCASGLTGGGSYNSPLHFGNGTRLTVT.

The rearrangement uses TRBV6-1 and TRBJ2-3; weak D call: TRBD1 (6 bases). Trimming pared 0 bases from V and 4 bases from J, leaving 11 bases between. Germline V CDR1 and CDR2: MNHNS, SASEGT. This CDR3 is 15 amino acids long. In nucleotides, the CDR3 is TGTGCCAGCAGTGAAGCGGTGGCAGGGGCAGATACGCAGTATTTT. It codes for CASSEAVAGADTQYF.

The CDR3 loop is CASGPNQPQHF. CDR3 nucleotides: TGTGCCAGCGGCCCTAATCAGCCCCAGCATTTT. The rearrangement uses TRBV6-6 and TRBJ1-5; D uncertain. This CDR3 contains 11 residues. Germline lookup yields CDR1 MNHNY and CDR2 SVGAGI (reference sequence). Trimming cost V 8 bases and J 4 bases, with 6 bases left between them.

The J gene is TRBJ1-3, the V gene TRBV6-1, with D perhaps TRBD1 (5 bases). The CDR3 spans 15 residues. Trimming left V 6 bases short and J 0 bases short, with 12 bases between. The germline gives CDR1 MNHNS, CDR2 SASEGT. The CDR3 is CASRTSDSSGNTIYF. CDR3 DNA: TGTGCCAGCAGGACCTCTGACAGCTCTGGAAACACCATATATTTT.

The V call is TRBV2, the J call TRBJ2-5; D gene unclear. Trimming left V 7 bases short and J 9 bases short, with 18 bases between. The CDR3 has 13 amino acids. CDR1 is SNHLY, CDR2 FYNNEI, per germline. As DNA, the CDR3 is TGTGCCAGCAAAGGCCCCACTACATGGGCCCAGTACTTC. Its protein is CASKGPTTWAQYF.

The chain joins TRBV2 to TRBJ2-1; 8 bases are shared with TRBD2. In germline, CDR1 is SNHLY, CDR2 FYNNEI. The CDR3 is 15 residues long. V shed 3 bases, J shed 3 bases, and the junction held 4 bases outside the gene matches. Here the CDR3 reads CASSEGSGVYNEQFF. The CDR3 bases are TGTGCCAGCAGTGAGGGTAGCGGGGTCTACAATGAGCAGTTCTTC.

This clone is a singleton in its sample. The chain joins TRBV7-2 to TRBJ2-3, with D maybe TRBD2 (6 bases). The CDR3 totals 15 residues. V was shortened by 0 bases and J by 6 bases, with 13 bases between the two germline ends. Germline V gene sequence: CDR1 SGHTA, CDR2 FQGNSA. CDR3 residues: CASSLARDFRDTQYF. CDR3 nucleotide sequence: TGTGCCAGCAGCTTAGCCCGGGACTTTCGGGATACGCAGTATTTT.

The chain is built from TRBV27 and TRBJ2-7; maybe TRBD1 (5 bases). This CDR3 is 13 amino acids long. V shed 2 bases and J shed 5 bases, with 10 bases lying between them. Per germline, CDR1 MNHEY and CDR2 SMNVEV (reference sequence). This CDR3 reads CASSLTRAHEQYF. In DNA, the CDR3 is TGTGCCAGCAGTTTAACCAGGGCCCACGAGCAGTACTTC.

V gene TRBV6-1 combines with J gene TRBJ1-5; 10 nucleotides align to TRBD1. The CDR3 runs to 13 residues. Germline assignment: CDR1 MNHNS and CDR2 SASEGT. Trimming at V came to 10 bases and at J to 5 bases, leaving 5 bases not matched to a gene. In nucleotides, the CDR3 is TGTGCCACCGAGGGACAGGGGTATCAGCCCCAGCATTTT. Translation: CATEGQGYQPQHF.

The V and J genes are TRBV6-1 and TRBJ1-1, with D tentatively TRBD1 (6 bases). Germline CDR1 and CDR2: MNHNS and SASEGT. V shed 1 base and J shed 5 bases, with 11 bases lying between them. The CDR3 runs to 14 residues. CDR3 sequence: CASSEEGGATEAFF. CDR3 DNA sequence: TGTGCCAGCAGTGAAGAGGGGGGGGCAACTGAAGCTTTCTTT.

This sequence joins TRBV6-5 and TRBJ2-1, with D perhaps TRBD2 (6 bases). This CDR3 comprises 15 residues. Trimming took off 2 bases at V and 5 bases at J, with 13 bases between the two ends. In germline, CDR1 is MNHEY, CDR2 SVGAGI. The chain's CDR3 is CASSYSGTGHNEQFF. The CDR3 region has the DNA TGTGCCAGCAGTTACAGTGGGACTGGCCACAATGAGCAGTTCTTC.

The CDR3 sequence is CASSPWTEGTGNTIYF. The CDR3 DNA is TGTGCCAGCAGCCCATGGACAGAGGGAACTGGAAACACCATATATTTT. The rearrangement links TRBV7-2 to TRBJ1-3; TRBD1 might be the D (6 bases). There are 16 residues in the CDR3. Germline V gene data show CDR1 as SGHTA and CDR2 as FQGNSA. Between the trimmed V and J ends, which lost 5 bases and 2 bases, there was a span of 16 bases.

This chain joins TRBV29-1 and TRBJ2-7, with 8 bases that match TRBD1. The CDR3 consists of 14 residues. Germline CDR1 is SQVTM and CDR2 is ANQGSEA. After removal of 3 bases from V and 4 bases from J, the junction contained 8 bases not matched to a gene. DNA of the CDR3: TGCAGCGTTGAGTACAGGGGGAACCCTTACGAGCAGTACTTC. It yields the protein CSVEYRGNPYEQYF.

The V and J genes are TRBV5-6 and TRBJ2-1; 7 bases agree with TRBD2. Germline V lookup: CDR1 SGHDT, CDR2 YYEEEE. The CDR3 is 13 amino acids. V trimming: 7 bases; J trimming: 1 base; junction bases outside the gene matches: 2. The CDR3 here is CASLRESYNEQFF. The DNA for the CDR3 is TGTGCCAGCCTGCGGGAGTCCTACAATGAGCAGTTCTTC.

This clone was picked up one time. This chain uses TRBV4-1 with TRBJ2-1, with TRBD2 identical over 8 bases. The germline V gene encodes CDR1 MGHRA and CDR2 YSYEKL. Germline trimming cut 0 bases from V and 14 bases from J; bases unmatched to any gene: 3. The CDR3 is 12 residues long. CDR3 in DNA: TGCGCCAGCAGCCAAGATCCGGGGGGGGAGTTCTTC. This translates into CASSQDPGGEFF.

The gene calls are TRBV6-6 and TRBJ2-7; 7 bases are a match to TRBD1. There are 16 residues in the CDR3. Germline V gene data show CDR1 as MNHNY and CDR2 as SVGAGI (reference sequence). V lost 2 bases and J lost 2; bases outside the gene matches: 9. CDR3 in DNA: TGTGCCAGCAGTTACACCAAACAGGGGACCCCCTACGAGCAGTACTTC. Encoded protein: CASSYTKQGTPYEQYF.